This TCR beta chain was sequenced in a study of blood T cell repertoires in COVID-19. Study-level background: Spain, Italy and the United States supplied samples that represented acute and convalescent COVID-19. PBMCs, B-cell-depleted T cells, or T cells were the source of the cDNA or gDNA that made up the material.

This clone was observed once. Losses at the gene ends were 7 bases for V and 4 bases for J; bases not matched to a gene: 9. CDR1 SGHTA and CDR2 FQGTGA come from the germline V gene. The CDR3 length is 15 residues. In the original workflow: Researchers report that nucleated cell counts were estimated from reference gene primer amplification. The data were produced by immunoSEQ multiplex PCR, yet TCRdb's version contains in-frame clones alone and is incomplete. V, J and clone size are taken as reported in that table, and D and trimming were inferred from the DNA itself. The sample shows approximately 280,000 clones, roughly 84% of them seen only once. The Seattle patients, enrolled during active infection, were followed longitudinally.

The TCR sequence derives from a human donor with COVID-19, enrolled during active disease. The donor label of this sample is uncertain. This chain links TRBV7-3 with TRBJ2-1, with TRBD2 matching over 8 bases. Sequences were obtained from peripheral blood. CDR3 region: CASILSREGYNEQFF. CDR3 in DNA: TGTGCCAGCATCCTTAGCCGGGAGGGGTACAATGAGCAGTTCTTC.